The 9 T cell receptor beta chains listed next were all sequenced from one sample in a study of T cell changes during pregnancy in multiple sclerosis. The method was immunoSEQ multiplex PCR; TCRdb's version includes in-frame clones alone and lacks a portion of them. The repertoire holds roughly 34,000 clones, with about 90% as singletons. The sequenced sample was CD8+ T cells from peripheral blood mononuclear cells, obtained in the third trimester of pregnancy. The origin of the receptors is a female donor with multiple sclerosis, enrolled in a pregnancy study.

The V call is TRBV6-4, the J call TRBJ1-2; TRBD1 agrees at 12 bases. With V trimmed by 2 bases and J by 6 bases, 4 bases remained unmatched. Germline CDR1 and CDR2: MRHNA and SNTAGT. This CDR3 comprises 15 residues. CDR3 bases: TGTGCCAGCAGTGACACCGGGACAGGGGGCCATGGCTACACCTTC. Translated: CASSDTGTGGHGYTF.

The DNA for the CDR3 is TGTGCCAGTAGTATAGATTCTAGCGGGGGCTACGGGGAGCTGTTTTTT. It yields the protein CASSIDSSGGYGELFF. The gene calls are TRBV19 and TRBJ2-2; 10 bases are a match to TRBD2. After removal of 0 bases from V and 7 bases from J, the junction contained 5 bases not matched to a gene. The CDR3 runs 16 residues. Germline CDR1 is LNHDA and CDR2 is SQIVND (reference sequence).

There are a few counts of this clone. The chain recombines TRBV6-1 with TRBJ1-2, with D perhaps TRBD1 (6 bases). The V end lost 4 bases, the J end lost 4 bases, and 13 bases lay between the germline ends. The length of the CDR3 is 14 residues. Germline V CDR1 and CDR2: MNHNS, SASEGT. CDR3 in amino acids: CASSGEGHSYGYTF. CDR3 coding DNA: TGTGCCAGCAGTGGTGAGGGACATTCCTATGGCTACACCTTC.

The J gene is TRBJ2-2, the V gene TRBV4-3; 12 bases align to TRBD2. The germline CDR1 and CDR2 sequences are LGHNA and YSLEER. The CDR3 consists of 17 residues. Trimming cost V 5 bases and J 3 bases; bases outside gene matches: 7. CDR3 residues: CASSFELAGGYTGELFF. As DNA, the CDR3 is TGCGCCAGCAGCTTCGAACTAGCGGGGGGCTACACCGGGGAGCTGTTTTTT.

The rearrangement links TRBV7-9 to TRBJ2-3; D is possibly TRBD2 (6 bases). This CDR3 is 16 amino acids long. Germline V gene lookup returns CDR1 SEHNR and CDR2 FQNEAQ (reference sequence). V gave up 1 base and J gave up 2 bases, with 13 bases separating them. The CDR3 loop reads CASSLGVGLLTDTQYF. For the CDR3, the DNA is TGTGCCAGCAGCTTAGGGGTGGGACTGCTCACAGATACGCAGTATTTT.

The chain carries TRBV4-1 and TRBJ1-2; 10 positions agree with TRBD1. The CDR3 is 16 residues long. V lost 5 bases, J lost 1 base, and 7 bases stayed unmatched. Germline loops: CDR1 MGHRA, CDR2 YSYEKL. The CDR3 reads CASSLGQGSINYGYTF. The CDR3 DNA reads TGCGCCAGCAGCTTGGGACAGGGGTCGATTAACTATGGCTACACCTTC.

The rearrangement joins TRBV4-3 to TRBJ2-1; TRBD2 might be the D (6 bases). The length of the CDR3 is 18 residues. Germline V gives CDR1 LGHNA, CDR2 YSLEER. The V end lost 1 base, the J end lost 0 bases, and 16 bases lay between the germline ends. This CDR3 is CASSQVNLRGGSYNEQFF. The CDR3 DNA reads as TGCGCCAGCAGCCAAGTCAATCTGCGGGGAGGCTCCTACAATGAGCAGTTCTTC.

Relative to its sample, this clone is medium-sized. This sequence joins TRBV6-4 and TRBJ2-1, with 12 nucleotides matching TRBD2. After removal of 5 bases from V and 9 bases from J, the junction contained 11 bases not matched to a gene. The CDR3 length is 16 residues. Germline V gives CDR1 MRHNA, CDR2 SNTAGT. The chain's CDR3 is CASSIETSGGLGEQFF. CDR3 nucleotide sequence: TGTGCCAGCAGTATCGAAACTAGCGGGGGGTTGGGTGAGCAGTTCTTC.

The chain has TRBV27 and TRBJ1-1; 11 bases agree with TRBD1. The CDR3 runs 15 residues. V was pared by 1 base and J by 7 bases, with 5 bases of the junction left unmatched. Looked up from germline, CDR1 is MNHEY and CDR2 is SMNVEV (reference sequence). CDR3 loop: CASSLLGQGDLEAFF. Written as DNA, the CDR3 is TGTGCCAGCAGTTTATTGGGACAGGGGGATCTTGAAGCTTTCTTT.